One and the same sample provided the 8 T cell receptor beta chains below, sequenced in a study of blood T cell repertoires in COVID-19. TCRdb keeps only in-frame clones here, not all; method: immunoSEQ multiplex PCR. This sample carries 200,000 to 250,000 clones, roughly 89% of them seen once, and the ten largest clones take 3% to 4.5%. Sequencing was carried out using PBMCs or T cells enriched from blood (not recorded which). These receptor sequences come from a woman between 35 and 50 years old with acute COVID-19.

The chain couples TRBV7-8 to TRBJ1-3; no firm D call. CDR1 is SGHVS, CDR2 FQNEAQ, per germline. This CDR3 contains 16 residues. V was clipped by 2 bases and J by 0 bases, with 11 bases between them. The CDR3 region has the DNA TGTGCCAGCAGCTTATCCGTTATTAACTCTGGAAACACCATATATTTT. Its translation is CASSLSVINSGNTIYF.

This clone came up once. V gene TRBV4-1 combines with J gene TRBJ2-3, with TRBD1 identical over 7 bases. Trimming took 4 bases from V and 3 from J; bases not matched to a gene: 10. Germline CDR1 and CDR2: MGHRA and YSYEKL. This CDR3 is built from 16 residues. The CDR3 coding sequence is TGCGCCAGCAGCCGCAAAACAGGGGAACTAACAGATACGCAGTATTTT. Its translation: CASSRKTGELTDTQYF.

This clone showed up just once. CDR3 sequence: CASSANDRNSYEQYF. The CDR3 DNA follows: TGTGCCAGCAGCGCGAATGACAGGAACTCCTACGAGCAGTACTTC. This sequence joins TRBV5-6 and TRBJ2-7; a possible D gene is TRBD1 (6 bases). In germline, CDR1 is SGHDT, CDR2 YYEEEE. The CDR3 is made up of 15 amino acids. V was trimmed by 4 bases and J by 0 bases, leaving 14 bases between them.

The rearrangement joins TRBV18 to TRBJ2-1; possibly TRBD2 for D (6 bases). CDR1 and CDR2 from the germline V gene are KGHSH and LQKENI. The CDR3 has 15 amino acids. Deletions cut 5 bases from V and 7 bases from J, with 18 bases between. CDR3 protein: CASSFAGPIGNEQFF. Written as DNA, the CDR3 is TGTGCCAGCTCATTCGCGGGGCCAATTGGGAATGAGCAGTTCTTC.

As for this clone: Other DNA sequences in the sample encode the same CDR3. CDR3 protein: CASSGQGATGELFF. In DNA, the CDR3 is TGTGCCAGCAGTGGCCAGGGCGCCACCGGGGAGCTGTTTTTT. This chain links TRBV2 with TRBJ2-2; weak D call: TRBD1 (5 bases). From germline, CDR1 is SNHLY and CDR2 FYNNEI. The CDR3 consists of 14 residues. The V end lost 4 bases, the J end lost 4 bases, and 10 bases lay between the germline ends. The variable domain in full, completed from reference TRBV2 and TRBJ2-2, reads EPEVTQTPSHQVTQMGQEVILRCVPISNHLYFYWYRQILGQKVEFLVSFYNNEISEKSEIFDDQFSVERPDGSNFTLKIRSTKLEDSAMYFCASSGQGATGELFFGEGSRLTVL.

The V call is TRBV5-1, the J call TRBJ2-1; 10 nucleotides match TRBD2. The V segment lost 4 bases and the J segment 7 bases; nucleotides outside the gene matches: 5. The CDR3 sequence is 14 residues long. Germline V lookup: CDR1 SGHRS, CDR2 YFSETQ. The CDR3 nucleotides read TGCGCCAGCAGCCTACTAGCGGGGTTTAATGAGCAGTTCTTC. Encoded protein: CASSLLAGFNEQFF. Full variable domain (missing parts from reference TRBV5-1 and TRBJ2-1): KAGVTQTPRYLIKTRGQQVTLSCSPISGHRSVSWYQQTPGQGLQFLFEYFSETQRNKGNFPGRFSGRQFSNSRSEMNVSTLELGDSALYLCASSLLAGFNEQFFGPGTRLTVL.

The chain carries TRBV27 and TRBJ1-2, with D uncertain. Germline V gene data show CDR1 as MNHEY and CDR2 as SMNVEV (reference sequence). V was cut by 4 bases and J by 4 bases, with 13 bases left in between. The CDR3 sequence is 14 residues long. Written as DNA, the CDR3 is TGTGCCAGCAGTTCCGCGGCGGGCCCCTATGGCTACACCTTC. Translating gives CASSSAAGPYGYTF.

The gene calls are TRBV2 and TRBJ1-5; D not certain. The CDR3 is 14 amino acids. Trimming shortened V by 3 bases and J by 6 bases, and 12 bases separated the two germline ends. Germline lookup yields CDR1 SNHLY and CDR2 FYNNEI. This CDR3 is CASSDTPGGQPQHF. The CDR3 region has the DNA TGTGCCAGCAGTGACACCCCGGGAGGTCAGCCCCAGCATTTT.